This T cell receptor (beta chain) was captured in a study of regulatory T cells in long-lasting Graves disease. Notes on the study in general: Limited samples may have lowered accuracy. Patients with persistent disease showed a bias toward TRBV28, TRBJ1-2 and TRBJ2-5.

TCR beta libraries were built with iRepertoire HTBI primers and Arm-PCR of CDR3 regions. TCRdb re-called the multiplex PCR reads with MiXCR, one entry per CDR3 protein. The table includes about 400,000 distinct CDR3 sequences, 15% detected once. This clonotype was recorded many times. The target antigen is unknown. This CDR3 contains 12 residues. Trimming cost V 4 bases and J 8 bases, with 9 bases left between them. Germline values: CDR1 SGHTA, CDR2 FQGNSA. Time point indicated: newly diagnosed GD, antithyroid drugs for less than 3 months. The TCR library was prepared using RNA isolated from PBMCs. This sample comprised peripheral blood mononuclear cells (PBMCs), obtained at new diagnosis, from a patient treated with antithyroid drugs. The origin of this receptor is a female donor with Graves disease. The rearrangement links TRBV7-2 to TRBJ2-1; D ambiguous. CDR3 amino acids: CASSSFGHEQFF. The CDR3 DNA reads as TGTGCCAGCAGCTCTTTTGGCCATGAGCAGTTCTTC.